This T cell receptor (beta chain) emerged from a study of Ad26.COV2.S vaccination and SARS-CoV-2 variants. Study overall: Vaccine-arm donor from the placebo-controlled COV1001 Ad26.COV2.S trial.

As for treatment: 15 to 20 received Ad26.COV2.S at low or high dose, single or two shots; about 5 received placebo; per-sample allocation not given. At day 63 after the first vaccine or placebo injection, samples were drawn. The CDR3 is made up of 15 amino acids. Germline V gene sequence: CDR1 MNHEY, CDR2 SMNVEV (reference sequence). V gave up 6 bases and J gave up 3 bases; unmatched junction bases: 7. The repertoire was sequenced with immunoSEQ multiplex PCR; TCRdb's copy has only in-frame clones and lacks some. The sample includes 350,000 to 500,000 clones, 90% of them seen just once. Study-wide results and limits: Vaccine recipients surpassed placebo recipients in spike-specific TCR breadth. Using TCR breadth and depth analyses may have led to underestimated total T cell responses.

With regard to this clone: What it recognizes is unknown.

This receptor was identified in a person aged 18-60 years who received the Ad26.COV2.S COVID-19 vaccine or a placebo. The starting material was peripheral blood, obtained in a trial of Ad26.COV2.S vaccine versus placebo. The V gene is TRBV27, the J gene TRBJ2-2; 7 nucleotides agree with TRBD1. The CDR3 spells CASSKAGGYTGELFF. The CDR3 DNA reads TGTGCCAGCAGCAAGGCAGGGGGATACACCGGGGAGCTGTTTTTT.